Listed here are 15 T cell receptor beta chains from one sample, sequenced in a study of blood T cell repertoires in COVID-19. Libraries were prepared by immunoSEQ multiplex PCR; TCRdb keeps only in-frame clonotypes and omits some of them. The sample contains about 94,000 clones, 87% of which appear only once. The sequenced sample consisted of peripheral blood. Receptor source: a human donor with acute or convalescent COVID-19. The donor label of this sample is uncertain.

This clone has a single count. This chain joins TRBV3-1 (or the pseudogene TRBV3-2) and TRBJ1-4, with D perhaps TRBD1 (6 bases). Germline V CDR1 and CDR2: LGHDT, YNNKEL (reference sequence). The CDR3 is 16 residues long. The V gene lost 4 bases and the J gene lost 3 bases, with 15 bases spanning the gap. This chain's CDR3 is CASSLIGRGANEKLFF. The CDR3 region has the DNA TGTGCCAGCAGCCTCATCGGGAGGGGGGCTAATGAAAAACTGTTTTTT.

This sequence joins TRBV7-9 and TRBJ2-1, with TRBD1 identical over 9 bases. Germline V CDR1 and CDR2: SEHNR, FQNEAQ (reference sequence). This CDR3 has 14 residues. V lost 2 bases, J lost 8 bases, and 4 bases stayed unmatched. The CDR3 here is CASSLPGTGHEQFF. Written as DNA, the CDR3 is TGTGCCAGCAGCTTACCCGGGACAGGGCATGAGCAGTTCTTC.

This chain links TRBV18 with TRBJ1-1; 7 bases line up with TRBD1. Germline V lookup: CDR1 KGHSH, CDR2 LQKENI. This CDR3 is built from 15 residues. After removal of 2 bases from V and 6 bases from J, the junction contained 9 bases not matched to a gene. The DNA of the CDR3 is TGTGCCAGCTCACCAGGGGCTCCGGGACAGTCTGAAGCTTTCTTT. Amino acid sequence: CASSPGAPGQSEAFF.

This chain uses TRBV7-9 with TRBJ2-3; D is uncertain. Trimming removed 5 bases at V and 4 bases at J, with 10 bases between. The CDR3 runs to 13 residues. Germline V lookup: CDR1 SEHNR, CDR2 FQNEAQ (reference sequence). The chain's CDR3 is CASSREVPDTQYF. As DNA, the CDR3 is TGTGCCAGCAGCCGCGAGGTCCCAGATACGCAGTATTTT.

The chain joins TRBV5-1 to TRBJ2-7, with D maybe TRBD1 (5 bases). The CDR3 consists of 15 residues. V lost 0 bases and J 2 bases, leaving 12 bases between the germline ends. Germline V gene lookup returns CDR1 SGHRS and CDR2 YFSETQ. DNA of the CDR3: TGCGCCAGCAGCTTGGGAACAGGTTTGACCTACGAGCAGTACTTC. Amino acid sequence: CASSLGTGLTYEQYF.

The gene calls are TRBV6-5 and TRBJ2-1; tentatively, D is TRBD2 (5 bases). Between the trimmed V and J ends, which lost 6 bases and 10 bases, there was a span of 16 bases. This CDR3 spans 13 amino acids. The germline V gene has CDR1 MNHEY and CDR2 SVGAGI. The CDR3 sequence: CASREDLLREQFF. The DNA of the CDR3 is TGTGCCAGCAGGGAGGACCTTCTGAGGGAGCAGTTCTTC.

This rearrangement joins TRBV29-1 to TRBJ2-3, with a weak D call TRBD1 (6 bases). The CDR3 covers 16 residues. CDR1 and CDR2 (germline): SQVTM, ANQGSEA. V gave up 3 bases and J gave up 0 bases, with 16 bases separating them. Here the CDR3 DNA reads TGCAGCGTTGATAGCATCCCGCAGGGGAGCACAGATACGCAGTATTTT. Translation: CSVDSIPQGSTDTQYF.

CDR3 amino acids: CASTGSENEKLFF. CDR3 nucleotide sequence: TGTGCCAGTACCGGCAGCGAGAATGAAAAACTGTTTTTT. This sequence joins TRBV19 and TRBJ1-4, with D unresolved. Germline V gives CDR1 LNHDA, CDR2 SQIVND (reference sequence). CDR3 size: 13 residues. With 7 bases removed from V and 5 bases from J, the gap between germline ends came to 11 bases.

V usage is TRBV7-3 and J usage is TRBJ2-1; D not certain. Deletions cut 0 bases from V and 4 bases from J, with 16 bases between. Germline V lookup: CDR1 SGHTA, CDR2 FQGTGA. This CDR3 region has 17 residues. DNA for the CDR3: TGTGCCAGCAGCTTAACGTCCGAGTCCTACAGATACAATGAGCAGTTCTTC. Translation gives CASSLTSESYRYNEQFF.

The rearrangement uses TRBV5-4 and TRBJ2-1; 11 positions match TRBD2. The CDR3 loop spans 18 amino acids. The germline V gene has CDR1 SGHNT and CDR2 YYREEE (reference sequence). V lost 3 bases, J lost 2 bases, and 10 bases stayed unmatched. CDR3 in DNA: TGTGCCAGCAGCTCCCTAGCGGGGGGCCTACAAACCTACAATGAGCAGTTCTTC. Its translation is CASSSLAGGLQTYNEQFF.

The chain employs TRBV7-3 and TRBJ1-5; 7 nucleotides line up with TRBD1. Germline values: CDR1 SGHTA, CDR2 FQGTGA. J lost 1 base, V lost 5 bases, and 8 bases had no gene match. The CDR3 totals 16 residues. CDR3 DNA sequence: TGTGCCAGCAGCCTTTGGACAGGTAAAAGCAATCAGCCCCAGCATTTT. Translation gives CASSLWTGKSNQPQHF. The full variable domain, with the rest looked up from reference TRBV7-3 and TRBJ1-5, is GAGVSQTPSNKVTEKGKYVELRCDPISGHTALYWYRQSLGQGPEFLIYFQGTGAADDSGLPNDRFFAVRPEGSVSTLKIQRTERGDSAVYLCASSLWTGKSNQPQHFGDGTRLSIL.

The chain is built from TRBV9 and TRBJ2-5; 9 positions match TRBD2. V lost 0 bases and J lost 5; bases outside the gene matches: 5. The CDR3 consists of 15 residues. The germline gives CDR1 SGDLS, CDR2 YYNGEE. CDR3 protein: CASSVGGGARETQYF. Written as DNA, the CDR3 is TGTGCCAGCAGCGTAGGCGGGGGGGCCAGGGAGACCCAGTACTTC.

This chain joins TRBV27 and TRBJ2-4, with TRBD1 matching over 9 bases. The CDR3 consists of 13 residues. CDR1 and CDR2 from the germline V gene are MNHEY and SMNVEV (reference sequence). V gave up 3 bases and J gave up 15 bases; unmatched junction bases: 9. The CDR3 protein is CASSFSPGQGTYF. For the CDR3, the DNA is TGTGCCAGCAGTTTTTCCCCGGGACAGGGAACGTACTTC.

In this sample, this clone turned up once. CDR3 DNA: TGTGCCAGCAGCTCCCGGACAGGGAACTATGGCTACACCTTC. Protein product: CASSSRTGNYGYTF. The chain recombines TRBV7-8 with TRBJ1-2; 8 nucleotides agree with TRBD1. Germline V gives CDR1 SGHVS, CDR2 FQNEAQ. The ends lost 4 bases at V and 2 bases at J; junction bases unmatched: 3. The CDR3 totals 14 residues.

The chain uses TRBV19 and TRBJ2-3; possible D gene TRBD1, 5 bases. Per the germline V gene, CDR1 is LNHDA and CDR2 is SQIVND (reference sequence). This CDR3 has 13 amino acids. V was cut by 7 bases and J by 5 bases, with 13 bases left in between. The CDR3 spells CASNARAGDTQYF. The CDR3 region has the DNA TGTGCCAGTAACGCCAGGGCTGGAGATACGCAGTATTTT.